The source of this T cell receptor beta chain is a study of cytomegalovirus exposure and HLA in healthy donors. The PCR used 60 Vbeta and 13 Jbeta primers. The data were produced by immunoSEQ multiplex PCR, yet TCRdb's version contains in-frame clones alone and is incomplete. In the table there are roughly 180,000 clones, roughly 80% of which are singletons. Worth noting for this clone: What it binds is not known.

General observations from the study: In a later analysis, donors in an Asian-associated ancestry cluster reportedly had fewer N-insertions in productive TCRs than the cohort mean. Later analysis showed TCR association rates varying by HLA locus, highest for DRB1 and lowest for HLA-C.

Germline V gives CDR1 SGHRS, CDR2 YFSETQ. CDR3 size: 14 residues. The V end lost 1 base, the J end lost 4 bases, and 10 bases lay between the germline ends. This chain joins TRBV5-1 and TRBJ2-3; D perhaps matches TRBD1 (5 bases). The receptor was derived from a female donor in good health and CMV-seronegative. Sequencing was performed on PBMCs. The CDR3 reads CASSLSRAADTQYF. DNA of the CDR3: TGCGCCAGCAGCTTGTCCAGGGCGGCAGATACGCAGTATTTT.